This TCR beta chain is from a study of blood T cell repertoires in COVID-19. Authors' data handling: Using reference gene primer amplification, nucleated cell counts were estimated. Profiling relied on immunoSEQ multiplex PCR, and the TCRdb table lists in-frame clones only, not all of them. From that table come the V and J calls and clone size; the DNA was used to work out D and trimming. Of roughly 60,000 clones listed, roughly 86% are singletons. The Seattle patients, enrolled during active infection, were followed longitudinally. The receptor's source is a man in his forties or fifties with COVID-19, enrolled during active disease. The sequenced sample consisted of peripheral blood.

CDR3 in amino acids: CASSQASGGAVDTQYF. In nucleotides, the CDR3 is TGTGCCAGCAGCCAGGCTAGCGGGGGGGCGGTAGATACGCAGTATTTT. V usage is TRBV3-1 (or the pseudogene TRBV3-2) and J usage is TRBJ2-3; 12 bases are a match to TRBD2. V shed 3 bases, J shed 5 bases, and the junction held 6 bases outside the gene matches. The CDR3 totals 16 residues. Germline V gives CDR1 LGHDT, CDR2 YNNKEL (reference sequence).